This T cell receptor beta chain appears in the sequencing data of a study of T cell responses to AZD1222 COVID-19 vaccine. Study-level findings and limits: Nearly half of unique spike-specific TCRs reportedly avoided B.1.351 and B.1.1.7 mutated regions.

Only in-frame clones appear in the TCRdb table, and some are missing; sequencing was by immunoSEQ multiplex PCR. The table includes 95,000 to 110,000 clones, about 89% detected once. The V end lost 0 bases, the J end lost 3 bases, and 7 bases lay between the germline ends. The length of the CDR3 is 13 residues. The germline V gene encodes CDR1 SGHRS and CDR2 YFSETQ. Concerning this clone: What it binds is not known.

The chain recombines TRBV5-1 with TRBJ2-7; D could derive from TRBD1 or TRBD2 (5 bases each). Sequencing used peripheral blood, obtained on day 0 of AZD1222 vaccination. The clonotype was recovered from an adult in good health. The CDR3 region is CASSLGDGYEQYF. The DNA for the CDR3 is TGCGCCAGCAGCTTGGGGGACGGCTACGAGCAGTACTTC.